This T cell receptor (beta chain) is from a study of blood T cells in healthy people across ages. Using a J-beta primer mix together with a sample-barcoded 5' primer, a second PCR was run for roughly 7 to 12 cycles. TCRdb used MiXCR to reprocess the 5' RACE reads, holding one entry per CDR3 protein. The sample lists roughly 900,000 distinct CDR3 sequences, about 48% seen once, with around 15% in the top ten. Study results and caveats: PBMCs were not sorted, which prevented a conclusive comparison of naive versus antigen-experienced cells.

Germline loops: CDR1 SGHTA, CDR2 FQGTGA. The CDR3 sequence is 14 residues long. J was trimmed by 7 bases and V by 4 bases; bases with no gene match: 5. With respect to this clonotype: Its antigen remains unidentified.

Specimen: blood. The chain has TRBV7-3 and TRBJ2-1, with TRBD1 matching 9 bases. The receptor's source is a man aged 25 to 40 in good health. The CDR3 reads CASSSPGQGNEQFF. The CDR3 region has the DNA TGTGCCAGCAGCTCGCCGGGACAGGGTAATGAGCAGTTCTTC. Based on the CDR3 plus reference TRBV7-3 and TRBJ2-1, the full variable domain is GAGVSQTPSNKVTEKGKYVELRCDPISGHTALYWYRQSLGQGPEFLIYFQGTGAADDSGLPNDRFFAVRPEGSVSTLKIQRTERGDSAVYLCASSSPGQGNEQFFGPGTRLTVL.